A single sample gave rise to the 3 T cell receptor beta chains below, sequenced in a study of regulatory T cells in long-lasting Graves disease (dated by TCRdb to the early 2020s). Taken with the paper, the label for time point translates to: newly diagnosed GD, antithyroid drugs for less than 3 months. RNA was extracted from PBMCs in TRIzol for both TCR sequencing and RNA sequencing. Library method: multiplex PCR. The sequencer listed for this sample is Illumina HiSeq 4000. CDR3 regions were amplified by Arm-PCR with iRepertoire HTBI primers to construct TCR beta libraries. Through fastp at Q25 and MiXCR, TCRdb rebuilt clones from the public reads, retaining in-frame beta chains. Every distinct CDR3 protein forms one entry, paired with its most common genes and DNA. For this sample the table gives 530,000 or so distinct CDR3 sequences, of which 13% were detected only once. Jointly, the top ten make up roughly 10% of the sample.

The same sample was also used in a study of T cells in Graves' hyperthyroidism and ophthalmopathy.

Sequencing used peripheral blood mononuclear cells (PBMCs), obtained at new diagnosis, from a patient treated with antithyroid drugs. The receptors originated from a man aged 25 to 45 with Graves disease. Donor details come from another sample of the same person, matched by shared clones.

Ten or more counts support this clonotype. The chain couples TRBV7-2 to TRBJ2-7, with D hard to call. CDR1 is SGHTA and CDR2 is FQGNSA in the germline V gene. The CDR3 has 13 amino acids. V was pared by 7 bases and J by 2 bases, with 12 bases between. In DNA form, the CDR3 reads TGTGCCAGCACCTCGACCAAAACCTACGAGCAGTACTTC. The encoded protein is CASTSTKTYEQYF.

In this sample, this clonotype turned up many times. The rearrangement links TRBV30 to TRBJ1-1; no clear D. The V end was cut by 5 bases, the J end by 5 bases, with 6 bases between. Germline CDR1 GTSNPN, CDR2 SVGIG (reference sequence). This CDR3 has 10 amino acids. The CDR3 DNA reads TGTGCCTGGGGAAGGACTGAAGCTTTCTTT. As protein: CAWGRTEAFF.

This clonotype was seen only a few times. V is TRBV20-1 and J is TRBJ2-5, with a tentative D call TRBD2 (5 bases). This CDR3 region has 14 residues. Trimming removed 6 bases at V and 9 bases at J, with 23 bases between. Germline V gene sequence: CDR1 DFQATT, CDR2 SNEGSKA (reference sequence). The CDR3 sequence is CSAPVLVYPGAQYF. The CDR3 DNA reads as TGCAGTGCCCCGGTACTAGTCTATCCCGGGGCCCAGTACTTC.